Below, one TCR beta chain is given with its context. These data belong to a study of blood T cell repertoires in COVID-19. Study context: Donors in the United States, Italy and Spain gave samples during acute or convalescent COVID-19. PBMCs, B-cell-depleted T cells, or T cells were the source of the cDNA or gDNA that made up the material.

The germline gives CDR1 SGHVS, CDR2 FNYEAQ. The V and J ends lost 4 bases and 4 bases, in that order; junction bases with no gene match: 8. The CDR3 runs 16 residues. Original processing notes: Researchers report that nucleated cell counts were estimated from reference gene primer amplification. The repertoire was sequenced with immunoSEQ multiplex PCR; TCRdb's copy has only in-frame clones and lacks some. That table supplies the V and J calls and clone size; D and trimming were determined from the DNA. The sample has fewer than 90,000 clones; more than 85% are singletons. The clonotype was recovered from a man between 65 and 79 years old with active COVID-19. Input material: peripheral blood. The V call is TRBV7-6, the J call TRBJ2-2, with 8 bases fitting TRBD2. The CDR3: CASSSQALAATGELFF. The CDR3 DNA reads as TGTGCCAGCAGCTCGCAGGCACTAGCGGCCACCGGGGAGCTGTTTTTT. Supplemented by reference TRBV7-6 and TRBJ2-2, the full variable domain reads GAGVSQSPRYKVTKRGQDVALRCDPISGHVSLYWYRQALGQGPEFLTYFNYEAQQDKSGLPNDRFSAERPEGSISTLTIQRTEQRDSAMYRCASSSQALAATGELFFGEGSRLTVL.